The T cell receptor beta chain under discussion was sequenced for a study of blood T cell repertoires in COVID-19. The CDR3 has 15 residues. Trimming took off 1 base at V and 3 bases at J, with 7 bases between the two ends. Germline assignment: CDR1 MGHRA and CDR2 YSYEKL. Original methodology: Estimation of nucleated cell counts relied on the amplification of reference gene primers. Sequenced by immunoSEQ multiplex PCR; TCRdb stores in-frame clones only, minus some. From that table come the V and J calls and clone size; the DNA was used to work out D and trimming. The repertoire includes 110,000 to 150,000 clones, 65% to 80% of them detected once, and less than 2% sits in the top ten.

Sequencing used peripheral blood. This receptor was identified in a woman aged 55-70 years with acute or convalescent COVID-19. This chain uses TRBV4-1 with TRBJ2-6, with a possible D match to TRBD1 (5 bases). As DNA, the CDR3 is TGCGCCAGCAGCCAAGGGGGCGGTGGGGCCAACGTCCTGACTTTC. This encodes CASSQGGGGANVLTF.